In its sample, the clone carrying this T cell receptor (beta chain) was seen a few times. The CDR3 spans 13 residues. Germline V CDR1 and CDR2: GTSNPN, SVGIG (reference sequence). V was pared by 2 bases and J by 5 bases, with 5 bases of the junction left unmatched. Residents of approximately 25 US areas, aged roughly 18 to 89 years, made up the participants. The data were taken from a study of blood T cell repertoires in COVID-19. As for the study in general: Sites across the United States, Italy and Spain contributed samples from acute and convalescent COVID-19.

Produced via immunoSEQ multiplex PCR; TCRdb's table is partial and in-frame only. This table has about 350,000 clones, about nine tenths appearing once. The chain joins TRBV30 to TRBJ1-2, with TRBD1 matching over 7 bases. Sequencing was done on a sample of PBMCs or T cells enriched from blood (not recorded which). The receptor's source is a woman aged 25 to 39 who had been exposed to COVID-19. The CDR3 DNA reads TGTGCCTGGAGTCCCGGACAGGTTTATGGCTACACCTTC. Translated, it gives CAWSPGQVYGYTF.